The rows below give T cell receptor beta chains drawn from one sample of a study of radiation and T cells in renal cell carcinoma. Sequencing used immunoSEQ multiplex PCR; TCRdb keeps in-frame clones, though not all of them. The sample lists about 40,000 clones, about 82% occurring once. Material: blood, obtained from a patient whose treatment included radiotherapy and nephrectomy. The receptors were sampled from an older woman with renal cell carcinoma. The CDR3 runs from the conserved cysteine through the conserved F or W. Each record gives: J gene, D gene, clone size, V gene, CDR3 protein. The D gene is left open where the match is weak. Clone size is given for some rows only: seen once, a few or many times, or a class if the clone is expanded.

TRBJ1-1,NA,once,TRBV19,CASSIWGQNTEAFF
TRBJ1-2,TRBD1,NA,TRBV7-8,CASSLAGTGDYGYTF
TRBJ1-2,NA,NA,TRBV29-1,CSVPVSSRGYTF
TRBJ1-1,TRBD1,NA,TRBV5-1,CASSLTGAQGDTEAFF
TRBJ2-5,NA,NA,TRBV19,CASSSPSWRQETQYF
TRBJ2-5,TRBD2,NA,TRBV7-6,CASSAGLGDEETQYF
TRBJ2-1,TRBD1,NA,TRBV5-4,CASSSGQVGFNEQFF
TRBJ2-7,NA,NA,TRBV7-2,CASSLQPGLAYEQYF
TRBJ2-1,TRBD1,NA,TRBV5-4,CASSTMTGLGYNEQFF
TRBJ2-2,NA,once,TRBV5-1,CASSFWVDGELFF
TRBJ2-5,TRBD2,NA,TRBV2,CASSNGRGVQETQYF
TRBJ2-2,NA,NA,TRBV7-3,CASSLRPGVTNTGELFF
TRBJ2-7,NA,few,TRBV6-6,CASSYSPVYEQYF
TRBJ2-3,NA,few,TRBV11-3,CASSSQAGSVYTQYF
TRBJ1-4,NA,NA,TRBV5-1,CASSLAPQGANEKLFF
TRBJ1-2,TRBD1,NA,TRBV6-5,CASSTGARYTF
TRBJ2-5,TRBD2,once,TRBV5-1,CASSAWTSGGETQYF
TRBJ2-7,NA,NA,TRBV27,CASSFNEQYF
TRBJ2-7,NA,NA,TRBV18,CASSQTAEGSYEQYF
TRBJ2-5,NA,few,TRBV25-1,CASAPGPGPGDQETQYF
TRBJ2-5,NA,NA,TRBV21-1,CASSAGGPRETQYF
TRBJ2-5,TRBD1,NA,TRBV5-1,CASSLDRGKETQYF